Following are 12 T cell receptor beta chains from one sample sequenced in a study of tissue T cells after allogeneic stem cell transplantation (dated by TCRdb to between 2021 and 2023). The library was built by means of the immunoSEQ multiplex PCR assay. This immuneACCESS table, as held by TCRdb, lists in-frame sequences with V and J called but not all clones. Of the missing ones, under half trace to an unresolved V gene in checked studies; the others have no known cause. This sample has about 6,700 clones in its table, and approximately 45% of those were observed once. In total, the top ten clones hold about 7% of the sample. This specimen's time point label, interpreted: mouse harvest day 7 after allogeneic transplant. Mouse grafts consisting of 10^7 T-cell-depleted bone marrow cells combined with 10^6 splenic CD5+ T cells were administered by tail vein injection. Material: gut tissue. Receptors were obtained from a female BALB/c mouse given C57BL/6 T cells with graft-versus-host disease after an allogeneic hematopoietic cell transplant.

Points on this clone: Mouse gene names and germline throughout. With the read ending 1 residue before the CDR3 end, the germline J gene is used to fill in that end. This chain connects TRBV26 to TRBJ2-7; 7 nucleotides agree with TRBD1. Trimming cost V 1 base and J 7 bases; bases outside gene matches: 4. This CDR3 comprises 13 residues. Germline assignment: CDR1 KGHPV and CDR2 FQNQEV (reference sequence). The CDR3 loop reads CASSLYRGGEQYF. CDR3 bases read: TGTGCCAGCAGTCTGTACAGGGGTGGGGAACAGTAC.

This clone was seen only a few times. Gene names are mouse gene names. The DNA ends 1 residue before the CDR3 does, and the rest of the CDR3 is filled in from the germline J gene. The J gene is TRBJ2-4, the V gene TRBV16; 7 bases match TRBD1. After removal of 5 bases from V and 0 bases from J, the junction contained 5 bases not matched to a gene. This CDR3 is 15 amino acids long. Germline-derived CDR1 and CDR2 are SGHSA and FRNQAP. Incomplete CDR3 DNA: TGTGCAAGCAGCCGGGACAGATCTAGTCAAAACACCTTGTAC. Protein sequence: CASSRDRSSQNTLY. The CDR3, in full, reads CASSRDRSSQNTLYF. The full variable domain, in which reference TRBV16 and TRBJ2-4 provide the parts outside the CDR3, is NAGVIQTPRHKVTGKGQEATLWCEPISGHSAVFWYRQTIVQGLEFLTYFRNQAPIDDSGMPKERFSAQMPNQSHSTLKIQSTQPQDSAVYLCASSRDRSSQNTLYFGAGTRLSVL.

On this clone: One end of the junction does not line up with germline, which may come from a read error. Genes and germline are mouse. Coverage ceases 1 residue before the CDR3 finishes, and the germline J gene fills in the end. Other nucleotide sequences in the sample specify the same CDR3. The V and J genes are TRBV16 and TRBJ2-3, with TRBD2 matching over 8 bases. This CDR3 contains 14 residues. Germline assignment: CDR1 SGHSA and CDR2 FRNQAP. CDR3 DNA, as far as it was read: TGTGCAAGCAGCTTGGGGGGGCGCCCAGAAACACTGTAT. This codes for CASSLGGRPETLY. The full CDR3 protein reads CASSLGGRPETLYF.

This clone was detected only a few times. Mouse names are used for the genes. The CDR3 end is not reached by the read, which stops 1 residue before it; the germline J gene fills it in. The chain couples TRBV4 to TRBJ1-6; D is perhaps TRBD1 (5 bases). TRBJ1-6 is filed as an ORF, its function uncertain. V was trimmed by 5 bases and J by 8 bases, leaving 7 bases between them. CDR1 is LGHDT and CDR2 is YNNKQL in the germline V gene (reference sequence). The CDR3 spans 12 residues. The DNA read from the CDR3 is TGTGCCAGCAGCCCGACAGATTCGCCCCTCTAC. It translates to CASSPTDSPLY. The whole CDR3 reads CASSPTDSPLYF.

This clone has a handful of counts. Genes here carry mouse names. The observed sequence ends 1 residue before the CDR3 terminus, with the missing tail filled in from the germline J gene. Other DNA sequences in the same sample also yield this CDR3. J is TRBJ1-3 and V is TRBV1; TRBD1 might be the D (6 bases). This CDR3 region has 15 residues. Germline V gene data show CDR1 as NSQYPW and CDR2 as LRSPGD (reference sequence). V dropped 1 base and J dropped 2 bases, with 9 bases sitting between them. The CDR3 bases that were read are TGCACCTGCAGTGCAGGGGGGGCGACTGGAAATACGCTCTAT. Translating gives CTCSAGGATGNTLY. The CDR3, in full, reads CTCSAGGATGNTLYF.

Points on this clone: Any gene name here is a mouse gene name. The observed sequence ends 1 residue before the CDR3 terminus, with the missing tail filled in from the germline J gene. The chain couples TRBV26 to TRBJ2-5, with TRBD1 identical over 8 bases. Germline V gene sequence: CDR1 KGHPV, CDR2 FQNQEV (reference sequence). The CDR3 loop spans 13 amino acids. V lost 3 bases and J lost 5; bases outside the gene matches: 1. The CDR3 bases that were read are TGTGCCAGCAGTCTAGACAGGGGAGACACCCAGTAC. Translating it yields CASSLDRGDTQY. The whole CDR3 protein reads CASSLDRGDTQYF. Variable domain in full (rest from reference TRBV26 and TRBJ2-5): NSKVIQTPRYLVKGQGQKAKMRCIPEKGHPVVFWYQQNKNNEFKFLINFQNQEVLQQIDMTEKRFSAECPSNSPCSLEIQSSEAGDSALYLCASSLDRGDTQYFGPGTRLLVL.

As regards this clone: The listed genes are named as in mouse. The sequence runs out 1 residue before the end of the CDR3; the remainder is reconstructed from the germline J gene. The rearrangement links TRBV16 to TRBJ2-1, with 8 bases identical to TRBD2. This CDR3 has 14 residues. The V gene end was trimmed by 6 bases and the J gene end by 1 base; junction bases not matched to a gene: 2. Germline assignment: CDR1 SGHSA and CDR2 FRNQAP. CDR3 residues: CASSLGGNYAEQFF. The sequenced CDR3 bases are TGTGCAAGCAGTCTGGGGGGCAACTATGCTGAGCAGTTC.

This clone was picked up a small number of times. The gene names given are mouse names. The sequenced fragment ends 1 residue before the CDR3 boundary, so the rest is inferred from the germline J gene. The chain joins TRBV5 to TRBJ2-2, with D unclear. Germline-derived CDR1 and CDR2 are LGHNA and YNLKQL (reference sequence). The CDR3 loop spans 13 amino acids. Trimming removed 2 bases from V and 3 bases from J, with 4 bases in between. CDR3 protein: CASSQTYTGQLYF. CDR3 bases read: TGTGCCAGCAGCCAAACATACACCGGGCAGCTCTAC.

This clone is termed medium-sized. Any gene name here is a mouse gene name. The observed sequence ends 1 residue before the CDR3 terminus, with the missing tail filled in from the germline J gene. V gene TRBV26 combines with J gene TRBJ1-2; TRBD1 might be the D (5 bases). Germline loops: CDR1 KGHPV, CDR2 FQNQEV (reference sequence). Trimming stripped 2 bases from V and 2 bases from J, with 9 bases between. This CDR3 comprises 14 residues. CDR3 protein: CASSLQGRNSDYTF. CDR3 DNA (partial): TGTGCCAGCAGTCTGCAGGGAAGGAACTCCGACTACACC.

In this sample, this clone turned up a few times. Gene names and germline match the mouse. The read ends 1 residue early relative to the CDR3; the germline J gene fills the gap. This rearrangement joins TRBV23 to TRBJ2-2; the D call in the table, TRBD1, was not verified against the DNA. Germline CDR1 KGHTA, CDR2 FQNQQP. The CDR3 extends over 16 amino acids. CDR3 loop: CSSRRQGAANTGQLYF. CDR3 bases read: TGCTCCAGCAGGCGACAGGGGGCTGCAAACACCGGGCAGCTCTAC.

In regard to this clone: Here the gene names and germline are mouse. The CDR3 is CASSLYLQGNSDYTF. The CDR3 DNA, read in part, is TGTGCCAGCAGTCTGTATTTACAGGGGAACTCCGACTACACC. V usage is TRBV24 and J usage is TRBJ1-2; TRBD1 agrees at 7 bases. The CDR3 end lies 1 residue beyond the end of the read and is filled in from the germline J gene. Looked up from germline, CDR1 is KGHTA and CDR2 is FRNEEI. The V and J ends lost 0 bases and 2 bases, in that order; junction bases with no gene match: 3. This CDR3 has 15 amino acids.

As for this clone: Mouse gene names apply. From the germline J gene comes the end of the CDR3, since the read stops 1 residue before it. This chain links TRBV15 with TRBJ2-5, with unresolved D. CDR1 is SGHND, CDR2 FRSKSL, per germline. This CDR3 is built from 13 residues. Trimming cost V 3 bases and J 2 bases, with 6 bases left between them. The CDR3 sequence: CASSFGSQDTQYF. CDR3 DNA (partial): TGTGCCAGCAGTTTCGGCAGCCAAGACACCCAGTAC.